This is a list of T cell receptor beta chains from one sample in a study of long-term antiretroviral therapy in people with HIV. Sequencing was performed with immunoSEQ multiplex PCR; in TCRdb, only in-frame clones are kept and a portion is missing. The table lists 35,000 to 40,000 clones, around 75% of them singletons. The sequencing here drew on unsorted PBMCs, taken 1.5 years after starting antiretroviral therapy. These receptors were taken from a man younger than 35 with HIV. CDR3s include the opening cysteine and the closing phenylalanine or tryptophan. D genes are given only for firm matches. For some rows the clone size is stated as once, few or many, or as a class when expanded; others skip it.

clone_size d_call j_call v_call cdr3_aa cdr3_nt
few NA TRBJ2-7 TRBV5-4 CASRFEGDYEQYF TGTGCCAGCCGCTTCGAGGGGGACTACGAGCAGTACTTC
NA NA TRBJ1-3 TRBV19 CASSIPNNSGNTIYF TGTGCCAGTAGTATCCCTAACAACTCTGGAAACACCATATATTTT
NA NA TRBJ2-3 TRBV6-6 CASPPTRLFGADTQYF TGTGCCAGCCCCCCCACACGGCTCTTCGGGGCAGATACGCAGTATTTT
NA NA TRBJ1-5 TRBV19 CASSMAASGGGPQHF TGTGCCAGTAGTATGGCGGCTTCTGGAGGCGGGCCCCAGCATTTT
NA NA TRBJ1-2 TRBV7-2 CASSLIGRVDGYTF TGTGCCAGCAGCTTAATTGGCAGGGTAGATGGCTACACCTTC
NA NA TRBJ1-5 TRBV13 CASSPSPGQPQHF TGTGCCAGCAGCCCTAGTCCGGGCCAGCCCCAGCATTTT
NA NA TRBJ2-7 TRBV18 CASSPTQAFEQYF TGTGCCAGCTCACCAACTCAAGCCTTCGAGCAGTACTTC
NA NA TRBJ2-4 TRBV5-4 CASRSDVKNIQYF TGTGCCAGCAGGTCCGATGTGAAAAACATTCAGTACTTC
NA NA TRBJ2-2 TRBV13 CASSPSGAGELFF TGTGCCAGCAGCCCCAGCGGAGCCGGGGAGCTGTTTTTT
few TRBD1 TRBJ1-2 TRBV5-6 CATSGGTDYGYTF TGTGCCACAAGCGGCGGGACAGACTATGGCTACACCTTC
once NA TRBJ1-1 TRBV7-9 CASSPGLYLNTEAFF TGTGCCAGCAGCCCCGGCCTCTACCTGAACACTGAAGCTTTCTTT
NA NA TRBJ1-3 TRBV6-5 CASSYHRALGGNTIYF TGTGCCAGCAGTTACCACAGGGCCCTCGGGGGAAACACCATATATTTT
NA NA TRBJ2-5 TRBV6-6 CASRDSPQETQYF TGTGCCAGCAGGGACAGTCCCCAGGAGACCCAGTACTTC
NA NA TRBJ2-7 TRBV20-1 CSVRDSYEQYF TGCAGTGTCAGGGACTCCTACGAGCAGTACTTC
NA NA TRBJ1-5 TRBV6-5 CASSSRSHDQPQHF TGTGCCAGCAGTTCTAGGTCGCACGATCAGCCCCAGCATTTT
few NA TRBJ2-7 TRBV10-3 CAISERSYEQYF TGTGCCATCAGTGAGCGCTCCTACGAGCAGTACTTC
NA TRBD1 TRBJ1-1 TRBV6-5 CASSRQGTEAFF TGTGCCAGCAGCAGACAGGGCACTGAAGCTTTCTTT
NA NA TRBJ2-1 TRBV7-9 CASSLSFGEQFF TGTGCCAGCAGCTTATCCTTCGGTGAGCAGTTCTTC
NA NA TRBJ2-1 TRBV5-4 CASSPGQYNEQFF TGTGCCAGCAGCCCTGGACAGTACAATGAGCAGTTCTTC
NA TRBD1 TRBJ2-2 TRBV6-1 CASSEATGGTGELFF TGTGCCAGCAGTGAAGCGACAGGGGGCACCGGGGAGCTGTTTTTT
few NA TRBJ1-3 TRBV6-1 CASSEGGRSGNTIYF TGTGCCAGCAGTGAAGGAGGGAGGTCGGGAAACACCATATATTTT
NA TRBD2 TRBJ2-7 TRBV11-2 CASSLDLAGVVLYF TGTGCCAGCAGCTTAGACCTAGCGGGAGTAGTTTTGTACTTC
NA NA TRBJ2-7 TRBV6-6 CASRHRDLAYEQYF TGTGCCAGCAGGCACCGGGACCTTGCCTACGAGCAGTACTTC
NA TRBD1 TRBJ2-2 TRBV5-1 CASSPDRAAGGLFF TGCGCCAGCAGCCCGGACAGGGCCGCGGGCGGGCTGTTTTTT
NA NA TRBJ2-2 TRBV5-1 CASSLIGGRTGELFF TGCGCCAGCAGCTTGATAGGGGGGCGGACCGGGGAGCTGTTTTTT
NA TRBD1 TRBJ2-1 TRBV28 CASRLGQGAYNEQFF TGTGCCAGCAGACTAGGACAGGGGGCGTACAATGAGCAGTTCTTC
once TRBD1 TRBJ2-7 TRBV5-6 CASSWDRGPYEQYF TGTGCCAGCAGTTGGGACAGGGGGCCCTACGAGCAGTACTTC
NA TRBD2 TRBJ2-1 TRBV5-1 CASSLAIAGYNEQFF TGCGCCAGCAGCTTGGCCATAGCGGGCTACAATGAGCAGTTCTTC
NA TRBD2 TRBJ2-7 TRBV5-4 CASSFKTVAGVEEQYF TGTGCCAGCAGCTTCAAGACTGTAGCGGGAGTTGAAGAGCAGTACTTC
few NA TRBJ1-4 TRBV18 CASSPTGRANEKLFF TGTGCCAGCTCACCCACGGGGAGGGCTAATGAAAAACTGTTTTTT
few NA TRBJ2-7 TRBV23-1 CASSQSAYRRYEQYF TGCGCCAGCAGTCAATCGGCGTATAGACGATACGAGCAGTACTTC
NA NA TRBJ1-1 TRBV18 CASSPPSVFAREAFF TGTGCCAGCTCACCTCCGTCGGTCTTCGCGAGGGAAGCTTTCTTT
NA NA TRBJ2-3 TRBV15 CATSSWVGRTDTQYF TGTGCCACCAGCAGTTGGGTGGGACGCACAGATACGCAGTATTTT
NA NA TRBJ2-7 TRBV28 CASSTPRHEQYF TGTGCCAGCAGTACTCCCCGCCACGAGCAGTACTTC
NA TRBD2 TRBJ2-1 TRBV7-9 CASSPGGGLATYNEQFF TGTGCCAGCAGCCCTGGGGGGGGACTAGCGACCTACAATGAGCAGTTCTTC
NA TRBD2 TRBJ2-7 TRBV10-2 CASSELRSGSNLYEQYF TGCGCCAGCAGTGAGTTGCGTAGCGGGAGTAACCTTTACGAGCAGTACTTC
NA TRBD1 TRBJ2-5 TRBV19 CASTTGARETQYF TGTGCCAGTACGACAGGGGCTCGGGAGACCCAGTACTTC
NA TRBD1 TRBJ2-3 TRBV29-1 CSAGGWDRGNTQYF TGCAGCGCCGGGGGATGGGACAGGGGCAATACGCAGTATTTT
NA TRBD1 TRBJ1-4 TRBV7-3 CASINRGLPTNEKLFF TGTGCCAGCATCAACAGGGGCCTCCCAACTAATGAAAAACTGTTTTTT
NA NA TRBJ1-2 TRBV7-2 CASSSVTGDGYTF TGTGCCAGCAGCTCCGTTACGGGCGATGGCTACACCTTC
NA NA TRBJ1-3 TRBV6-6 CASREEGGRNTIYF TGTGCCAGCCGAGAGGAGGGAGGTCGGAACACCATATATTTT
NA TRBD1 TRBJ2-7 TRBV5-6 CASSLGGQSSYEQYF TGTGCCAGCAGCTTGGGGGGACAGAGCTCCTACGAGCAGTACTTC
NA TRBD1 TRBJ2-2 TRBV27 CASSPRQGRITGELFF TGTGCCAGCAGTCCTAGACAGGGACGTATCACCGGGGAGCTGTTTTTT
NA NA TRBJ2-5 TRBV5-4 CASSWNPGETQYF TGTGCCAGCAGCTGGAATCCAGGGGAGACCCAGTACTTC
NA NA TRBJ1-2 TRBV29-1 CSVVTSDLYGYTF TGCAGCGTTGTTACATCAGACCTCTATGGCTACACCTTC
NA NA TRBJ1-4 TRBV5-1 CASSSLSARGEKLFF TGCGCCAGCAGCTCTCTTAGTGCCAGAGGGGAAAAACTGTTTTTT
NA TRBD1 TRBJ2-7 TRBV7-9 CASSLDRGVQYF TGTGCCAGCAGCCTTGACAGGGGGGTGCAGTACTTC